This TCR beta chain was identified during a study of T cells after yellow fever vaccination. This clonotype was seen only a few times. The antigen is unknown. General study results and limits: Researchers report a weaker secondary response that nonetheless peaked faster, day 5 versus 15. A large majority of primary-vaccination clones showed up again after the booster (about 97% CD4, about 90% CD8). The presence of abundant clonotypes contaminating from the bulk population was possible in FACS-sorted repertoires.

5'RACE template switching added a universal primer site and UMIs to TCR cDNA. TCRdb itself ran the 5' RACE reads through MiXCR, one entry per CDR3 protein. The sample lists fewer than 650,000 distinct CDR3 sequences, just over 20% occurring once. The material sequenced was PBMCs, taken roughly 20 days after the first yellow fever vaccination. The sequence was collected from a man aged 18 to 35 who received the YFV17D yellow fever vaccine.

This CDR3 reads CAWRLTGAGELFF. As DNA, the CDR3 is TGTGCCTGGAGACTGACGGGGGCCGGGGAGCTGTTTTTT. The V and J genes are TRBV30 and TRBJ2-2; possibly TRBD2 for D (6 bases). The CDR3 is made up of 13 amino acids. With 3 bases removed from V and 6 bases from J, the gap between germline ends came to 11 bases. CDR1 GTSNPN and CDR2 SVGIG come from the germline V gene (reference sequence). Full variable domain (rest looked up from reference TRBV30 and TRBJ2-2): SQTIHQWPATLVQPVGSPLSLECTVEGTSNPNLYWYRQAAGRGLQLLFYSVGIGQISSEVPQNLSASRPQDRQFILSSKKLLLSDSGFYLCAWRLTGAGELFFGEGSRLTVL.